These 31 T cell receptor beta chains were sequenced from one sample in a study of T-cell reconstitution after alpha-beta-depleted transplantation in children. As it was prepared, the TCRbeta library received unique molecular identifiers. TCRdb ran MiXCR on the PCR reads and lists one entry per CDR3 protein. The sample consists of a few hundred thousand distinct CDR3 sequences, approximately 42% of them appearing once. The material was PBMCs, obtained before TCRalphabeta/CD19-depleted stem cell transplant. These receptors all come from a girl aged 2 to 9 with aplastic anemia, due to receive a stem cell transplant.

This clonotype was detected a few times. In DNA form, the CDR3 reads TGTGCCAGCAGTGTACAGGGGGCTCAAGGCTACACCTTC. This sequence encodes CASSVQGAQGYTF. This rearrangement joins TRBV28 to TRBJ1-2, with 9 bases fitting TRBD1. CDR3 length: 13 amino acids. V shed 5 bases and J 8 bases; nucleotides not matched to a gene: 6. The V gene's germline CDR1 is MDHEN and CDR2 SYDVKM.

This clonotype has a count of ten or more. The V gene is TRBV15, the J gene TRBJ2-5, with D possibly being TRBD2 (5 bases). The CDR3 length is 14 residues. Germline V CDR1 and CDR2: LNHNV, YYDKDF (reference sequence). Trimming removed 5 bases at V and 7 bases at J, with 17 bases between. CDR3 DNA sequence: TGTGCCACCAGCGCATCCCGGCTTCGGGGGACCCAGTACTTC. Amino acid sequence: CATSASRLRGTQYF.

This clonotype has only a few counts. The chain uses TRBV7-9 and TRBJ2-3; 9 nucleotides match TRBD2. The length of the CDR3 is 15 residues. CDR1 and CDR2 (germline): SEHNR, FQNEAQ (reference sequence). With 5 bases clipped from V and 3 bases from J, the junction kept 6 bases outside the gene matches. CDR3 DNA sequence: TGTGCCAGCAGCCCCAGACTAGCGGCTACAGATACGCAGTATTTT. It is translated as CASSPRLAATDTQYF.

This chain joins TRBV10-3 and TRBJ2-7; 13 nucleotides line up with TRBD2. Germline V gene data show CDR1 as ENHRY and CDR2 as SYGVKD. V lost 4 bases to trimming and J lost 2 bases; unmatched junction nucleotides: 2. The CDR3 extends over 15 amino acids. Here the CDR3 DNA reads TGTGCCATCAGTGGGGGACTAGCGGGGACCTACGAGCAGTACTTC. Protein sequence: CAISGGLAGTYEQYF.

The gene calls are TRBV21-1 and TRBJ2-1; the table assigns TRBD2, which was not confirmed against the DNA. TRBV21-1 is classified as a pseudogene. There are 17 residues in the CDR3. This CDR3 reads CAIPPHLAGDTYNEQFF. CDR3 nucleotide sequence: TGTGCCATCCCGCCCCACCTAGCGGGCGATACCTACAATGAGCAGTTCTTC.

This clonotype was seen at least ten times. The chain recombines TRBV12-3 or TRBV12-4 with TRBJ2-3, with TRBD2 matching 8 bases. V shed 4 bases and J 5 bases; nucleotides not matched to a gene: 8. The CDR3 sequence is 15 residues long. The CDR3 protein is CASSSTEREIDTQYF. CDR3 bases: TGTGCCAGCAGTTCTACGGAGCGGGAGATAGATACGCAGTATTTT.

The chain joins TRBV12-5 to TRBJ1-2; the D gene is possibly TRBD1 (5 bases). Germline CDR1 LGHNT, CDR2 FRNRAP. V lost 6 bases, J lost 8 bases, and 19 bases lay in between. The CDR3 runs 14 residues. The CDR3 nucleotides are TGTGCTAGTGGCGCCGCCGGGACTCCTGGGGGCTACACCTTC. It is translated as CASGAAGTPGGYTF.

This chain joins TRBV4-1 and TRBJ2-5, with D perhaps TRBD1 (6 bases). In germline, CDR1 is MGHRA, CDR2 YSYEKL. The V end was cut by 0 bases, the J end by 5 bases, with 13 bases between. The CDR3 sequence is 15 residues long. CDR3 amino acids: CASSQEARGGETQYF. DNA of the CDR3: TGCGCCAGCAGCCAAGAGGCCAGGGGTGGTGAGACCCAGTACTTC.

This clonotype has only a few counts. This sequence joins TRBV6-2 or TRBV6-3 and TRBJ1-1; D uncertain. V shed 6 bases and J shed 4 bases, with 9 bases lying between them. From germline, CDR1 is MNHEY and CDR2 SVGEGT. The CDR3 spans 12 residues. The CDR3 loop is CASSPYGTEAFF. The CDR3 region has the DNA TGTGCCAGCAGCCCCTATGGCACTGAAGCTTTCTTT.

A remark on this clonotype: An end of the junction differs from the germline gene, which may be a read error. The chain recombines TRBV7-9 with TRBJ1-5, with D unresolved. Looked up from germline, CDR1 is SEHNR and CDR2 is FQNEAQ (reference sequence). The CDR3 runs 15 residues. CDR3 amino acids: CASSLDGANNHPQHF. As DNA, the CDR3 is TGTGCCAGCAGCTTAGATGGCGCTAACAATCACCCCCAGCATTTT.

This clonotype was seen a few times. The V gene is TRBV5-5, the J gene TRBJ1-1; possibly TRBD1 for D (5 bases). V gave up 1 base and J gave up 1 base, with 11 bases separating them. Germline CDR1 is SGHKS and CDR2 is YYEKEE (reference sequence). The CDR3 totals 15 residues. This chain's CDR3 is CASSLFAGRNTEAFF. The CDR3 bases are TGTGCCAGCAGCTTGTTTGCGGGACGGAACACTGAAGCTTTCTTT. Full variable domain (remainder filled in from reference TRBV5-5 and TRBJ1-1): DAGVTQSPTHLIKTRGQQVTLRCSPISGHKSVSWYQQVLGQGPQFIFQYYEKEERGRGNFPDRFSARQFPNYSSELNVNALLLGDSALYLCASSLFAGRNTEAFFGQGTRLTVV.

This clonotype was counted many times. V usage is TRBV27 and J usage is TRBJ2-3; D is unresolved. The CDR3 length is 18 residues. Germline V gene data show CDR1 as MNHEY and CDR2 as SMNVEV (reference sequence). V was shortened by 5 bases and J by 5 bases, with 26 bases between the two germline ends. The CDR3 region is CASSPRQVPTTHGDTQYF. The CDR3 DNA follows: TGTGCCAGCAGTCCCCGTCAGGTTCCGACCACCCACGGAGATACGCAGTATTTT.

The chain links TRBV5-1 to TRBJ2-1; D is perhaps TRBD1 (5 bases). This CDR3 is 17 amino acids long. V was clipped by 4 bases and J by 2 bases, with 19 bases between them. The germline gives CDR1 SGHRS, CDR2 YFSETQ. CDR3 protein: CASSGQGKERAYNEQFF. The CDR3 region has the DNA TGCGCCAGCAGCGGTCAGGGCAAAGAACGGGCCTACAATGAGCAGTTCTTC.

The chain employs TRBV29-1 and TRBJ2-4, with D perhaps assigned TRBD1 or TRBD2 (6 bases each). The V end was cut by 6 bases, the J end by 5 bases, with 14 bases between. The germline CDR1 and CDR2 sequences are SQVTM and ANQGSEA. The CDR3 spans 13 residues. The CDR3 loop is CSVTRGGENIQYF. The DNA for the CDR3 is TGCAGCGTGACCAGGGGCGGGGAAAACATTCAGTACTTC.

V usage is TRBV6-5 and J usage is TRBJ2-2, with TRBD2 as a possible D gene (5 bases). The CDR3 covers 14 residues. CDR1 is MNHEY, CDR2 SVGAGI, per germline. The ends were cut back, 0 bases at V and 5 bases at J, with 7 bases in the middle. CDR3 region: CASSYSVATGELFF. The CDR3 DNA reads TGTGCCAGCAGTTACTCGGTAGCGACCGGGGAGCTGTTTTTT.

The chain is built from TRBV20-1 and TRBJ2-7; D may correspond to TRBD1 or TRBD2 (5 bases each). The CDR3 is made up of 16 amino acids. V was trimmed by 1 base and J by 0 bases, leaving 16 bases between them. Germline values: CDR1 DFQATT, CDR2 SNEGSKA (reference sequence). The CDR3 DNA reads TGCAGTGCTAGAGGCCGCCCGGGGCGGAGCTCCTACGAGCAGTACTTC. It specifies CSARGRPGRSSYEQYF.

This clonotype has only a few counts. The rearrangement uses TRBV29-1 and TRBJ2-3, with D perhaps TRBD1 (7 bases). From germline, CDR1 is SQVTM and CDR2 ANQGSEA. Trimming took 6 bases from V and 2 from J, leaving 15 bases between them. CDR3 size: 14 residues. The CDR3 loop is CSVRDSLPTDTQYF. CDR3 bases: TGCAGCGTGCGGGACAGCCTCCCCACAGATACGCAGTATTTT.

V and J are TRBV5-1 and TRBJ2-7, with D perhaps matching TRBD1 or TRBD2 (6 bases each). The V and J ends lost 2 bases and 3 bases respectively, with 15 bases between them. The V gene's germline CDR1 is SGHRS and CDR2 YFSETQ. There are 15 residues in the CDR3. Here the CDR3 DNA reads TGCGCCAGCAGCTTAGAAGAGGGGGACTTCTACGAGCAGTACTTC. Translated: CASSLEEGDFYEQYF.

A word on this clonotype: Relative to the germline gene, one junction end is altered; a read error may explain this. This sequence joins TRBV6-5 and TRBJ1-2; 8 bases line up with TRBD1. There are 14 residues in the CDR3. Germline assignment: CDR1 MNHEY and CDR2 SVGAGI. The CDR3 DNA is TGTGCCAGCAGTTACGGACAGGGTAACTATGGCGACACCTTC. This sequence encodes CASSYGQGNYGDTF.

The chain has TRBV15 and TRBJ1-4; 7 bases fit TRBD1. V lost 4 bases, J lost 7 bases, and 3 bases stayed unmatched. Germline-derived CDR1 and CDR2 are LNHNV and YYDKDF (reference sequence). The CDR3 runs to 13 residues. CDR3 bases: TGTGCCACCAGCACAGGGGGTTTTGAAAAACTGTTTTTT. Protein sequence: CATSTGGFEKLFF.

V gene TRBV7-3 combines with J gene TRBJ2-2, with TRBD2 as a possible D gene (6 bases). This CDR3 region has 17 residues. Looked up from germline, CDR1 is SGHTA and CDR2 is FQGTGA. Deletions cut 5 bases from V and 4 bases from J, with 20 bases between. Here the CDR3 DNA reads TGTGCCAGCAGCCCTAACGGGGGTGGCCCGGGCACCGGGGAGCTGTTTTTT. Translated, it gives CASSPNGGGPGTGELFF.

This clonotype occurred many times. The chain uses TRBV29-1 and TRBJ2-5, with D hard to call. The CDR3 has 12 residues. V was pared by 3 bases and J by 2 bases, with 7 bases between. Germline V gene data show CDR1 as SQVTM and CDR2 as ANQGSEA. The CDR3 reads CSVEHLQETQYF. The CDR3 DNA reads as TGCAGCGTTGAGCACTTGCAAGAGACCCAGTACTTC.

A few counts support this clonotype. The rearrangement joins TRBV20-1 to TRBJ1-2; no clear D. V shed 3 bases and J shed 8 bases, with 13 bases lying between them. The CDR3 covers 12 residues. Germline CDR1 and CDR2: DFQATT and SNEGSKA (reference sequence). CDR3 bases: TGCAGTGCTAGCAATCCCCGTGGGGGCTACACCTTC. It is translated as CSASNPRGGYTF.

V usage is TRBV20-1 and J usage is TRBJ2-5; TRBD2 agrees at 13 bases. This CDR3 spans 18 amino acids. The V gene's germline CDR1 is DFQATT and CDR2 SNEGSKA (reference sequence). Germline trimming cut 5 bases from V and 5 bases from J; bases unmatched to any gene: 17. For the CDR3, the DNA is TGCAGTGCTGGCAGGCCTTGGACTAGCGGGGGAGGGAAGGAGACCCAGTACTTC. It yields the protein CSAGRPWTSGGGKETQYF.

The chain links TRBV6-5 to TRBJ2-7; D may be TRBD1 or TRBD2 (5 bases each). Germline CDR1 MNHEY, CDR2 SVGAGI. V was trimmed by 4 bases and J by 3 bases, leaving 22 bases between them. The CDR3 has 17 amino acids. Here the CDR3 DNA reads TGTGCCAGCAGTTCCCTGCGTGGGGCGGGCATTAACTACGAGCAGTACTTC. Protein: CASSSLRGAGINYEQYF.

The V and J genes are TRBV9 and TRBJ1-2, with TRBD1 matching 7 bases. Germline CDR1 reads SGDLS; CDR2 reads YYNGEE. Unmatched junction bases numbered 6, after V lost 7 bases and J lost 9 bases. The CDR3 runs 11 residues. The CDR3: CASEQGESYTF. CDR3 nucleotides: TGTGCCAGCGAGCAGGGGGAAAGCTACACCTTC.

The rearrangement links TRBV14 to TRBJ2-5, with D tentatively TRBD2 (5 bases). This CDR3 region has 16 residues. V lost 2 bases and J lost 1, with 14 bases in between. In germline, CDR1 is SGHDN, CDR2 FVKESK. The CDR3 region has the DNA TGTGCCAGCAGCCAAAGGGAGCCAAGTCCCCAAGAGACCCAGTACTTC. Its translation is CASSQREPSPQETQYF.

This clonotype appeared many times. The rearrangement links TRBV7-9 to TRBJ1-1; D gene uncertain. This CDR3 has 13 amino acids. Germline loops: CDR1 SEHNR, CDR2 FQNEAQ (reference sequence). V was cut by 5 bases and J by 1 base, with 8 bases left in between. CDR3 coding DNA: TGTGCCAGCAGCCCCCGGGGGAACACTGAAGCTTTCTTT. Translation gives CASSPRGNTEAFF.

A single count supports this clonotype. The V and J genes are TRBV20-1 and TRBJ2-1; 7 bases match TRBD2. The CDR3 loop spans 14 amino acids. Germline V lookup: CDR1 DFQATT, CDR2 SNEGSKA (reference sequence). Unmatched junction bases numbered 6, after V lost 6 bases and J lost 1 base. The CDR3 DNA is TGCAGTGCCTCAATCGGGGGGTCCTACAATGAGCAGTTCTTC. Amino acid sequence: CSASIGGSYNEQFF.

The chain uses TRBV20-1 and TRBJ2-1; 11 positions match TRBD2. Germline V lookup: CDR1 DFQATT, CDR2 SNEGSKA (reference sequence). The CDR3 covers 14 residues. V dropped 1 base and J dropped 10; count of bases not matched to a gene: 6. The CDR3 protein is CSARVAGGPQEQFF. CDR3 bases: TGCAGTGCTAGAGTAGCGGGAGGGCCGCAGGAGCAGTTCTTC.

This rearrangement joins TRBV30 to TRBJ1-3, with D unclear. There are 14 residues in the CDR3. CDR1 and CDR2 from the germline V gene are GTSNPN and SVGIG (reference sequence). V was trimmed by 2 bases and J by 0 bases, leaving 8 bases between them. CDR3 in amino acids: CAWSQQFSGNTIYF. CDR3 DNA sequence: TGTGCCTGGAGTCAACAGTTCTCTGGAAACACCATATATTTT.